Listed below are T cell receptor beta chains from one sample, sequenced in a study of blood T cell repertoires in COVID-19. The repertoire was sequenced with immunoSEQ multiplex PCR; TCRdb's copy has only in-frame clones and lacks some. This table has over 200,000 clones, roughly 89% appearing once. The source material was PBMCs or T cells enriched from blood (not recorded which). These receptors all come from a woman aged 25 to 39 with acute COVID-19. CDR3s include the opening cysteine and the closing phenylalanine or tryptophan. A D gene is named only where the DNA matches it firmly. The size entry is marked missing in some rows and otherwise reads once, few, many or a size class.

TRBJ2-2 | NA | TRBV7-2 | NA | 14 | CASSLKLATGELFF | TGTGCCAGCAGCTTAAAATTGGCCACCGGGGAGCTGTTTTTT
TRBJ2-3 | few | TRBV11-3 | NA | 16 | CASSYARAGRIDTQYF | TGTGCCAGCAGCTATGCCCGGGCGGGGCGTATAGATACGCAGTATTTT
TRBJ2-7 | NA | TRBV18 | TRBD1 | 13 | CASRTGGTYEQYF | TGTGCCAGCCGGACAGGGGGAACATACGAGCAGTACTTC
TRBJ2-7 | NA | TRBV7-9 | TRBD2 | 16 | CASSLRSAGVRSEQYF | TGTGCCAGCAGCTTAAGGTCCGCGGGGGTTCGTTCCGAGCAGTACTTC
TRBJ1-3 | once | TRBV10-1 | TRBD1 | 14 | CAIGVTGAGNTIYF | TGCGCCATCGGGGTGACAGGGGCTGGAAACACCATATATTTT
TRBJ2-7 | NA | TRBV2 | NA | 11 | CATAGAIEQYF | TGTGCGACCGCAGGGGCGATTGAGCAGTACTTC
TRBJ2-4 | once | TRBV3-1/TRBV3-2 | TRBD2 | 14 | CASSQGGAKNIQYF | TGTGCCAGCAGCCAGGGAGGGGCCAAAAACATTCAGTACTTC
TRBJ2-3 | NA | TRBV2 | TRBD2 | 14 | CASRVREGSDTQYF | TGTGCCAGCAGGGTCCGGGAGGGATCAGATACGCAGTATTTT
TRBJ2-3 | NA | TRBV7-9 | NA | 14 | CASSFGQNLDTQYF | TGTGCCAGCAGCTTTGGACAGAACCTAGATACGCAGTATTTT
TRBJ1-5 | NA | TRBV29-1 | NA | 14 | CSVLVTSSNQPQHF | TGCAGCGTCCTAGTCACATCTAGCAATCAGCCCCAGCATTTT
TRBJ2-5 | NA | TRBV5-5 | TRBD1 | 15 | CASSSGTGGRETQYF | TGTGCCAGCAGTTCCGGGACAGGGGGCCGGGAGACCCAGTACTTC
TRBJ1-1 | NA | TRBV24-1 | NA | 13 | CATSPTRETEAFF | TGTGCCACCAGCCCGACCCGGGAAACTGAAGCTTTCTTT
TRBJ2-7 | NA | TRBV5-4 | TRBD1 | 13 | CASSLTGSYEQYF | TGTGCCAGCAGCCTGACAGGGTCCTACGAGCAGTACTTC
TRBJ1-1 | NA | TRBV12-3/TRBV12-4 | TRBD1 | 13 | CASSATGYTEAFF | TGTGCCAGCAGTGCGACAGGGTACACTGAAGCTTTCTTT
TRBJ1-1 | few | TRBV4-1 | TRBD1 | 15 | CASSLRTGAATEAFF | TGCGCCAGCAGCCTAAGAACAGGGGCAGCCACTGAAGCTTTCTTT
TRBJ1-4 | NA | TRBV11-2 | NA | 16 | CASSLVAGPGREKLFF | TGTGCCAGCAGCTTAGTGGCAGGGCCTGGGCGTGAAAAACTGTTTTTT
TRBJ1-2 | NA | TRBV5-1 | TRBD1 | 14 | CASTPGGGLYGYTF | TGCGCCAGTACTCCAGGGGGTGGCCTATATGGCTACACCTTC
TRBJ1-1 | NA | TRBV2 | NA | 14 | CATQPGVPHTEAFF | TGTGCCACTCAACCAGGGGTCCCCCACACTGAAGCTTTCTTT
TRBJ1-5 | NA | TRBV5-1 | NA | 15 | CASSLAGGTTQPQHF | TGCGCCAGCAGCTTGGCCGGGGGAACCACTCAGCCCCAGCATTTT
TRBJ1-4 | NA | TRBV7-4 | TRBD1 | 18 | CASSLERGRGATNEKLFF | TGTGCCAGCAGCCTAGAGAGGGGGCGAGGGGCAACTAATGAAAAACTGTTTTTT
TRBJ2-5 | NA | TRBV19 | TRBD1 | 17 | CASSKLLADRVEETQYF | TGTGCCAGTAGTAAACTACTCGCGGACAGGGTTGAAGAGACCCAGTACTTC
TRBJ2-4 | NA | TRBV5-4 | NA | 14 | CASSLGEAKNIQYF | TGTGCCAGCAGCCTCGGAGAGGCCAAAAACATTCAGTACTTC
TRBJ1-1 | NA | TRBV14 | NA | 14 | CASSHVGAGTEAFF | TGTGCCAGCAGCCATGTGGGGGCAGGGACTGAAGCTTTCTTT
TRBJ2-7 | NA | TRBV7-9 | NA | 12 | CASSHEDYEQYF | TGTGCCAGCAGCCATGAGGACTACGAGCAGTACTTC
TRBJ1-1 | NA | TRBV4-1 | NA | 15 | CASSLSTAMNTEAFF | TGCGCCAGCAGCCTCAGTACAGCCATGAACACTGAAGCTTTCTTT
TRBJ1-6 | few | TRBV11-2 | NA | 16 | CASSWKNKDSNSPLHF | TGTGCCAGCAGCTGGAAAAATAAGGACAGTAATTCACCCCTCCACTTT
TRBJ1-1 | once | TRBV19 | NA | 13 | CASRGGVNTEAFF | TGTGCCAGTCGGGGGGGGGTGAACACTGAAGCTTTCTTT
TRBJ2-2 | NA | TRBV11-3 | NA | 16 | CASSFSDSANTGELFF | TGTGCCAGCAGCTTTTCCGACAGTGCGAACACCGGGGAGCTGTTTTTT
TRBJ2-7 | NA | TRBV5-4 | TRBD1 | 14 | CASSRTGGSYEQYF | TGTGCCAGCAGCCGGACAGGGGGGTCCTACGAGCAGTACTTC
TRBJ1-3 | NA | TRBV6-5 | NA | 14 | CASSRGSSGNTIYF | TGTGCCAGCAGTAGGGGGAGCTCTGGAAACACCATATATTTT
TRBJ1-2 | NA | TRBV5-1 | NA | 12 | CASSLGPYGYTF | TGCGCCAGCAGCTTGGGGCCATATGGCTACACCTTC
TRBJ2-2 | NA | TRBV6-5 | NA | 13 | CASRYPSTGELFF | TGTGCCAGCAGATACCCCAGCACCGGGGAGCTGTTTTTT
TRBJ1-1 | NA | TRBV19 | TRBD1 | 15 | CASSIPTGANTEAFF | TGTGCCAGTAGTATACCGACAGGGGCCAACACTGAAGCTTTCTTT
TRBJ2-7 | NA | TRBV19 | TRBD2 | 15 | CASSPGSGGSYEQYF | TGTGCCAGTAGTCCCGGTTCGGGGGGATCCTACGAGCAGTACTTC
TRBJ2-7 | NA | TRBV5-6 | NA | 13 | CASSLQGGSEQYF | TGTGCCAGCAGCTTACAGGGAGGGTCCGAGCAGTACTTC
TRBJ2-3 | NA | TRBV9 | TRBD2 | 17 | CASSARPPTSLADTQYF | TGTGCCAGCAGCGCCCGGCCACCGACTAGCCTAGCAGATACGCAGTATTTT
TRBJ1-1 | NA | TRBV10-1 | NA | 15 | CASSESRAGNTEAFF | TGCGCCAGCAGTGAGTCGCGGGCAGGGAACACTGAAGCTTTCTTT
TRBJ1-5 | NA | TRBV30 | NA | 14 | CAWRAQGSNQPQHF | TGTGCCTGGCGCGCACAGGGTAGCAATCAGCCCCAGCATTTT
TRBJ1-3 | NA | TRBV9 | TRBD1 | 15 | CASSEGAASGNTIYF | TGTGCCAGCAGCGAGGGGGCAGCCTCTGGAAACACCATATATTTT
TRBJ2-7 | NA | TRBV24-1 | NA | 15 | CATSDLDSPPYEQYF | TGTGCCACCAGTGATTTGGACAGCCCACCCTACGAGCAGTACTTC
TRBJ2-7 | NA | TRBV7-3 | NA | 14 | CASSLVGGTREQYF | TGTGCCAGCAGCTTAGTGGGGGGAACACGAGAGCAGTACTTC
TRBJ2-1 | NA | TRBV7-3 | TRBD1 | 15 | CASSTGQGLSNEQFF | TGTGCCAGCAGCACGGGACAGGGGCTTTCCAATGAGCAGTTCTTC
TRBJ2-1 | NA | TRBV4-3 | NA | 13 | CASSLRQGNEQFF | TGCGCCAGCAGCCTGCGCCAGGGGAATGAGCAGTTCTTC
TRBJ2-7 | NA | TRBV27 | TRBD1 | 11 | CASGDSYEQYF | TGTGCCAGCGGGGACAGCTACGAGCAGTACTTC
TRBJ2-5 | NA | TRBV27 | TRBD1 | 15 | CASSFRQGALETQYF | TGTGCCAGCAGTTTTCGGCAGGGGGCACTGGAGACCCAGTACTTC
TRBJ1-2 | NA | TRBV5-1 | TRBD1 | 14 | CASSLAGTGGGYTF | TGCGCCAGCAGCTTGGCCGGGACAGGGGGAGGCTACACCTTC
TRBJ1-6 | NA | TRBV2 | TRBD1 | 14 | CASSDGDRGSPLHF | TGTGCCAGCAGTGACGGAGACAGGGGTTCACCCCTCCACTTT
TRBJ1-4 | NA | TRBV6-5 | TRBD1 | 14 | CASSPGTGLFKLFF | TGTGCCAGCAGTCCCGGGACAGGGTTGTTCAAACTGTTTTTT